Following are 22 T cell receptor beta chains from one sample sequenced in a study of OX40 agonist ivuxolimab in advanced cancers. Sequenced by immunoSEQ multiplex PCR; TCRdb stores in-frame clones only, minus some. The sample has tens of thousands of clones; approximately 80% are singletons. The input for sequencing was CD4+ or CD8+ T cells sorted from blood, taken in a trial of the OX40 agonist ivuxolimab. The receptors shown here come from an adult with an advanced solid tumor such as melanoma, head and neck, liver or kidney cancer.

V and J are TRBV6-1 and TRBJ2-1; 9 bases line up with TRBD2. Germline CDR1 MNHNS, CDR2 SASEGT. This CDR3 has 14 amino acids. The V gene end was trimmed by 10 bases and the J gene end by 7 bases; junction bases not matched to a gene: 11. The CDR3 loop reads CAISPGTSRNEQFF. The CDR3 bases are TGTGCCATCTCTCCCGGGACTAGCCGGAATGAGCAGTTCTTC.

This rearrangement joins TRBV7-5 to TRBJ2-3; TRBD2, the table's D call, lacks a check against the DNA. TRBV7-5 is a pseudogene segment. This CDR3 has 16 residues. The CDR3 sequence: CARSLRASGDTDTQYF. CDR3 coding DNA: TGTGCCAGAAGCTTACGGGCTAGCGGGGACACAGATACGCAGTATTTT.

This chain joins TRBV5-1 and TRBJ2-5; TRBD2 aligns across 13 bases. Germline CDR1 reads SGHRS; CDR2 reads YFSETQ. Trimming at V came to 3 bases and at J to 4 bases, leaving 6 bases not matched to a gene. CDR3 length: 16 amino acids. This CDR3 is CASSSLAGGPVETQYF. CDR3 DNA: TGCGCCAGCAGCTCACTAGCGGGGGGGCCTGTAGAGACCCAGTACTTC.

The chain joins TRBV11-1 to TRBJ2-7, with D uncertain. The V gene's germline CDR1 is SGHAT and CDR2 FQDESV (reference sequence). The CDR3 loop spans 17 amino acids. V lost 0 bases and J 2 bases, leaving 17 bases between the germline ends. CDR3 nucleotide sequence: TGTGCCAGCAGCTTAGCCCCGATCGGAAACGCGGCCTACGAGCAGTACTTC. This codes for CASSLAPIGNAAYEQYF.

J is TRBJ1-2 and V is TRBV2, with D hard to call. Trimming pared 3 bases from V and 8 bases from J, leaving 19 bases between. Germline CDR1 and CDR2: SNHLY and FYNNEI. The CDR3 has 15 amino acids. CDR3 DNA sequence: TGTGCCAGCAGTGAGATCATTCCACCCGTGAACGGCTACACCTTC. It translates to CASSEIIPPVNGYTF.

The rearrangement joins TRBV7-2 to TRBJ2-7; 9 positions match TRBD2. The germline CDR1 and CDR2 sequences are SGHTA and FQGNSA. This CDR3 has 13 amino acids. V lost 3 bases and J lost 6; bases outside the gene matches: 3. CDR3 bases: TGTGCCAGCAGCTTCGGCGGGGGGGTCGAGCAGTACTTC. Amino acids: CASSFGGGVEQYF.

The rearrangement joins TRBV11-2 to TRBJ2-7, with TRBD2 matching 13 bases. Germline V gene lookup returns CDR1 SGHAT and CDR2 FQNNGV. The CDR3 spans 16 residues. V trimming: 2 bases; J trimming: 9 bases; junction bases outside the gene matches: 10. CDR3 coding DNA: TGTGCCAGCAGCTTAAGCCCCGGGACTAGCGGGATGCGGCAGTACTTC. This translates into CASSLSPGTSGMRQYF.

This clone is classed as medium-sized. This rearrangement joins TRBV5-1 to TRBJ1-1; 11 bases agree with TRBD1. The CDR3 runs to 13 residues. With 3 bases clipped from V and 11 bases from J, the junction kept 6 bases outside the gene matches. Germline CDR1 SGHRS, CDR2 YFSETQ. The CDR3 sequence is CASSSQGQGEAFF. DNA for the CDR3: TGCGCCAGCAGCTCCCAGGGACAGGGGGAGGCTTTCTTT. Based on the CDR3 plus reference TRBV5-1 and TRBJ1-1, the full variable domain is KAGVTQTPRYLIKTRGQQVTLSCSPISGHRSVSWYQQTPGQGLQFLFEYFSETQRNKGNFPGRFSGRQFSNSRSEMNVSTLELGDSALYLCASSSQGQGEAFFGQGTRLTVV.

The chain recombines TRBV28 with TRBJ2-2; D may match TRBD1 or TRBD2 (5 bases each). Deletions cut 3 bases from V and 0 bases from J, with 5 bases between. The length of the CDR3 is 14 residues. CDR1 and CDR2 (germline): MDHEN, SYDVKM. The CDR3 loop is CASSLGPNTGELFF. As DNA, the CDR3 is TGTGCCAGCAGTTTGGGACCGAACACCGGGGAGCTGTTTTTT.

The V gene is TRBV7-2, the J gene TRBJ1-1; D is possibly TRBD1 (6 bases). Trimming pared 5 bases from V and 4 bases from J, leaving 8 bases between. CDR1 is SGHTA, CDR2 FQGNSA, per germline. The CDR3 has 12 amino acids. CDR3 residues: CASSHRVTEAFF. The DNA of the CDR3 is TGTGCCAGCAGCCACAGGGTCACTGAAGCTTTCTTT. The variable domain in full, with the rest retrieved from reference TRBV7-2 and TRBJ1-1, is GAGVSQSPSNKVTEKGKDVELRCDPISGHTALYWYRQSLGQGLEFLIYFQGNSAPDKSGLPSDRFSAERTGGSVSTLTIQRTQQEDSAVYLCASSHRVTEAFFGQGTRLTVV.

The V gene is TRBV4-3, the J gene TRBJ2-7; 8 nucleotides align to TRBD1. Germline trimming cut 2 bases from V and 3 bases from J; bases unmatched to any gene: 0. The CDR3 is 13 amino acids. Germline lookup yields CDR1 LGHNA and CDR2 YSLEER. In DNA, the CDR3 is TGCGCCAGCAGCCAAACAGGGGGCTACGAGCAGTACTTC. It translates to CASSQTGGYEQYF.

This clone was detected only once. The rearrangement links TRBV2 to TRBJ2-2; no clear D. Germline CDR1 SNHLY, CDR2 FYNNEI. Trimming shortened V by 6 bases and J by 1 base, and 6 bases separated the two germline ends. The CDR3 is made up of 13 amino acids. The CDR3 DNA is TGTGCCAGCAGGTTGGAGAACACCGGGGAGCTGTTTTTT. This gives the protein CASRLENTGELFF. The full variable domain, with the rest looked up from reference TRBV2 and TRBJ2-2, is EPEVTQTPSHQVTQMGQEVILRCVPISNHLYFYWYRQILGQKVEFLVSFYNNEISEKSEIFDDQFSVERPDGSNFTLKIRSTKLEDSAMYFCASRLENTGELFFGEGSRLTVL.

The V and J genes are TRBV9 and TRBJ2-5; 11 bases are a match to TRBD2. The CDR3 is made up of 15 amino acids. Germline values: CDR1 SGDLS, CDR2 YYNGEE. The V and J ends lost 2 bases and 2 bases, in that order; junction bases with no gene match: 2. The CDR3 loop is CASSVTSGAQETQYF. The CDR3 coding sequence is TGTGCCAGCAGCGTGACTAGCGGGGCGCAAGAGACCCAGTACTTC.

This clone was recorded once. The CDR3 nucleotides read TGTGCCAGCAGTGTGTACGGAGGGACCATCAATGAGCAGTTCTTC. It yields the protein CASSVYGGTINEQFF. The rearrangement uses TRBV6-4 and TRBJ2-1; the D gene is possibly TRBD2 (6 bases). The V end was cut by 4 bases, the J end by 6 bases, with 16 bases between. The CDR3 sequence is 15 residues long. CDR1 is MRHNA, CDR2 SNTAGT, per germline.

The V call is TRBV5-1, the J call TRBJ2-1; TRBD2 aligns across 11 bases. Germline trimming cut 5 bases from V and 5 bases from J; bases unmatched to any gene: 9. The CDR3 spans 16 residues. Germline V gives CDR1 SGHRS, CDR2 YFSETQ. The CDR3 reads CASSPPSGLADNEQFF. In nucleotides, the CDR3 is TGCGCCAGCAGTCCACCCTCGGGACTAGCGGACAATGAGCAGTTCTTC.

This chain joins TRBV2 and TRBJ2-5; unclear D gene. Trimming shortened V by 2 bases and J by 5 bases, and 6 bases separated the two germline ends. The CDR3 has 12 amino acids. Germline V gives CDR1 SNHLY, CDR2 FYNNEI. The CDR3: CASSEYRETQYF. In DNA, the CDR3 is TGTGCCAGCAGTGAATATCGGGAGACCCAGTACTTC. The full variable domain, its missing parts supplied by reference TRBV2 and TRBJ2-5, is EPEVTQTPSHQVTQMGQEVILRCVPISNHLYFYWYRQILGQKVEFLVSFYNNEISEKSEIFDDQFSVERPDGSNFTLKIRSTKLEDSAMYFCASSEYRETQYFGPGTRLLVL.

The chain couples TRBV27 to TRBJ2-3; tentative D call: TRBD2 (6 bases). The CDR3 is 12 residues long. The germline V and J ends were trimmed by 6 bases and 7 bases, with 11 bases remaining between them. In germline, CDR1 is MNHEY, CDR2 SMNVEV (reference sequence). For the CDR3, the DNA is TGTGCCAGCAGGGAGGGACGGCATACGCAGTATTTT. Protein: CASREGRHTQYF.

V gene TRBV5-1 combines with J gene TRBJ2-7; 11 bases are a match to TRBD2. Germline CDR1 and CDR2: SGHRS and YFSETQ. This CDR3 comprises 14 residues. J lost 7 bases, V lost 0 bases, and 3 bases had no gene match. CDR3 DNA: TGCGCCAGCAGCTTGGTGCTAGCGGGAGGAGAGCAGTACTTC. Translated, it gives CASSLVLAGGEQYF.

The genes are TRBV10-3 and TRBJ2-7; D not resolved. This CDR3 has 14 amino acids. Deletions cut 4 bases from V and 6 bases from J, with 16 bases between. Germline CDR1 and CDR2: ENHRY and SYGVKD. The CDR3 nucleotides read TGTGCCATCAGTGGTGCTCAGCGTACTCTCGAGCAGTACTTC. Amino acids: CAISGAQRTLEQYF.

This chain joins TRBV6-4 and TRBJ2-6; D unclear. The CDR3 has 15 residues. Between the trimmed V and J ends, which lost 0 bases and 0 bases, there was a span of 3 bases. In germline, CDR1 is MRHNA, CDR2 SNTAGT. CDR3 DNA sequence: TGTGCCAGCAGTGACTCCAGCTCTGGGGCCAACGTCCTGACTTTC. Protein product: CASSDSSSGANVLTF.

The V and J genes are TRBV5-1 and TRBJ1-1, with 8 positions matching TRBD1. Per germline, CDR1 SGHRS and CDR2 YFSETQ. This CDR3 is built from 16 residues. V lost 4 bases, J lost 0 bases, and 8 bases stayed unmatched. The CDR3 sequence is CASSLAGGEMNTEAFF. Here the CDR3 DNA reads TGCGCCAGCAGCCTAGCAGGGGGCGAGATGAACACTGAAGCTTTCTTT.

This clone was observed a handful of times. The chain combines TRBV18 with TRBJ1-6; D unresolved. CDR3 size: 13 residues. The V gene's germline CDR1 is KGHSH and CDR2 LQKENI. V dropped 2 bases and J dropped 8 bases, with 7 bases sitting between them. In nucleotides, the CDR3 is TGTGCCAGCTCACCAGAGAGGGATTCACCCCTCCACTTT. Its protein is CASSPERDSPLHF. Complete variable domain (other parts from reference TRBV18 and TRBJ1-6): NAGVMQNPRHLVRRRGQEARLRCSPMKGHSHVYWYRQLPEEGLKFMVYLQKENIIDESGMPKERFSAEFPKEGPSILRIQQVVRGDSAAYFCASSPERDSPLHFGNGTRLTVT.